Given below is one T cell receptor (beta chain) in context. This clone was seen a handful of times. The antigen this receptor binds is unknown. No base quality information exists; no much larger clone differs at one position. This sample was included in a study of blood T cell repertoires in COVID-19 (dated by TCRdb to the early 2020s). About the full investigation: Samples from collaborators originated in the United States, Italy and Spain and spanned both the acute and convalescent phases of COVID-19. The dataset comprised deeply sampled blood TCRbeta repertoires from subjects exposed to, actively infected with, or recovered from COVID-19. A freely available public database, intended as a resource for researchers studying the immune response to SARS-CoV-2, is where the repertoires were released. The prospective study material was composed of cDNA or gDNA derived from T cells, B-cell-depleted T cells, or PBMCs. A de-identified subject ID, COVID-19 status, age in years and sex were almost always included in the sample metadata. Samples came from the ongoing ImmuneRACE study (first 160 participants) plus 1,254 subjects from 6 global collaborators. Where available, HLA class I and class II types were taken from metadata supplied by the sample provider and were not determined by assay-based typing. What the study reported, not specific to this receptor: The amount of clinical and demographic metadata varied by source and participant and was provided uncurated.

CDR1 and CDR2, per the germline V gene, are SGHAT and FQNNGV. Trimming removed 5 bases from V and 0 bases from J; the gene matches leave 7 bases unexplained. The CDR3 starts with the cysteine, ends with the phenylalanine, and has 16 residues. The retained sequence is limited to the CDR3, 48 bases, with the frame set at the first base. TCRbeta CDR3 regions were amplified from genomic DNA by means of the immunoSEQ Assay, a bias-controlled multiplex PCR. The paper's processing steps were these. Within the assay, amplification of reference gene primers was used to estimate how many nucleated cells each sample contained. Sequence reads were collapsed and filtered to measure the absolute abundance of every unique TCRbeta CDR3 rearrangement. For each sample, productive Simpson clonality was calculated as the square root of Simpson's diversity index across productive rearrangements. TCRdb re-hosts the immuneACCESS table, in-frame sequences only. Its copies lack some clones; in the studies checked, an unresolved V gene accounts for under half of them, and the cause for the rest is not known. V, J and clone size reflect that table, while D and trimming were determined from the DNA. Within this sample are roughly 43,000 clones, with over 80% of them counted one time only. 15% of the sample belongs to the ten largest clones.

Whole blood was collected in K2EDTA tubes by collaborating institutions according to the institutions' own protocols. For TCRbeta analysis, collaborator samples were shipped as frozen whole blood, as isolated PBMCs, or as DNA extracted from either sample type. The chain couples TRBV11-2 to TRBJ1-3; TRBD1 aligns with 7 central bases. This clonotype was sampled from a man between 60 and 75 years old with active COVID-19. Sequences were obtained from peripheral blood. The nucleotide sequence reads TGTGCCAGCAGCACCAGGGACAGCTTCTCTGGAAACACCATATATTTT. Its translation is CASSTRDSFSGNTIYF.